Listed below are T cell receptor beta chains from one sample, sequenced in a study of early T cells in non-severe SARS-CoV-2 infection. One entry per CDR3 protein, called by TCRdb with MiXCR from the 5' RACE reads. Of 45,000 or so distinct CDR3 sequences listed, 5.5% to 6.5% were seen once; the top ten hold around 12%. Sequencing used whole blood. The receptors were sampled from an adult who was a healthcare worker with PCR-confirmed SARS-CoV-2 infection or an uninfected control (not recorded which). Both conserved end residues are part of each CDR3. The D gene is left open where the match is weak. Size is stated for part of the rows, as once, few or many counts, or as a class when the clone is expanded.

abundance	v_gene	j_gene	d_gene	len	CDR3nt	CDR3aa
many	TRBV5-8	TRBJ2-7	TRBD1	15	TGTGCCAGCAGCCCCATATGGACAGGGAACTACGAGCAGTACTTC	CASSPIWTGNYEQYF
many	TRBV19	TRBJ2-4	TRBD1	14	TGTGCCAGTAGTGCTCCGGGACAGATCAACATTCAGTACTTC	CASSAPGQINIQYF
few	TRBV5-1	TRBJ2-1	NA	16	TGCGCCAGCAGCCCCAACTGGGGACCCACTCGAAGCGAGCAGTTCTTC	CASSPNWGPTRSEQFF
few	TRBV2	TRBJ1-2	NA	15	TGTGCCAGCAGTGAAGCGGGTGAAGCCCCCGATGGCTACACCTTC	CASSEAGEAPDGYTF
many	TRBV6-1	TRBJ2-2	NA	14	TGTGCCAGCAGTGGAGTGGGCCACACCGGGGAGCTGTTTTTT	CASSGVGHTGELFF
many	TRBV5-5	TRBJ2-5	NA	14	TGTGCCAGCAGCCCCCAGACATGGGCGGAGACCCAGTACTTC	CASSPQTWAETQYF
many	TRBV5-1	TRBJ2-3	TRBD2	17	TGCGCCAGCAGCCCCACAGGACTAGCGGGGAGCACAGATACGCAGTATTTT	CASSPTGLAGSTDTQYF
many	TRBV30	TRBJ2-7	NA	13	TGTGCCTGGAGTGTAGGGGGGGCAGTTGGGCAGTACTTC	CAWSVGGAVGQYF
many	TRBV6-4	TRBJ2-1	TRBD2	14	TGTGCCAGTTCAGGGACTAGCGGGGTCAATGAGCAGTTCTTC	CASSGTSGVNEQFF
few	TRBV7-2	TRBJ2-4	TRBD1	19	TGTGCCAGCAGCGTCTCCGGGACAGGGGGCGGAGTGGCCAAAAACATTCAGTACTTC	CASSVSGTGGGVAKNIQYF
few	TRBV13	TRBJ2-6	NA	14	TGTGCCAGCAGCATCTACTCTGGGGCCAACGTCCTGACTTTC	CASSIYSGANVLTF
many	TRBV4-3	TRBJ2-3	NA	17	TGCGCCAGCAGCCAAGATTCGCCAGGGTCAGGCACAGATACGCAGTATTTT	CASSQDSPGSGTDTQYF
NA	TRBV4-2	TRBJ2-6	NA	17	TGTGCCAGCAGCCAAGAATTCAGGAGCTCTGGGGCCAACGTCCTGACTTTC	CASSQEFRSSGANVLTF
NA	TRBV6-2/TRBV6-3	TRBJ2-7	TRBD2	14	TGTGCCAGCAAATTAGCGGGGGGCGCCTACGAGCAGTACTTC	CASKLAGGAYEQYF
few	TRBV4-1	TRBJ1-1	NA	15	TGCGCCAGCAGCCAACCCGGGACGTTTGGCACTGAAGCTTTCTTT	CASSQPGTFGTEAFF
NA	TRBV5-4	TRBJ1-1	NA	14	TGTGCCAGCACTCCCCGGGCGGGGAACACTGAAGCTTTCTTT	CASTPRAGNTEAFF
NA	TRBV28	TRBJ2-7	NA	14	TGTGCCAGCAGTTTACCGACAGCTTTGGGCGAGCAGTACTTC	CASSLPTALGEQYF
many	TRBV5-1	TRBJ2-7	NA	15	TGCGCCAGCAGCTTGGTGGACACGCTCGGGTACGAGCAGTACTTC	CASSLVDTLGYEQYF
many	TRBV28	TRBJ2-7	NA	13	TGTGCCAGCAGAGGGACATCCTCCTACGAGCAGTACTTC	CASRGTSSYEQYF
few	TRBV5-4	TRBJ2-7	TRBD2	16	TGTGCCAGCAGCTTGGCCCCACTAGCGGGGGCGACAGAGCAGTACTTC	CASSLAPLAGATEQYF
few	TRBV7-2	TRBJ1-6	NA	14	TGTGCCAGCAGCTCTTTCTCGGGGGATTCACCCCTCCACTTT	CASSSFSGDSPLHF
few	TRBV12-3/TRBV12-4	TRBJ2-5	TRBD2	14	TGTGCCAGCAGTTTAAGGGGGCGGGAGGGGACCCAGTACTTC	CASSLRGREGTQYF
many	TRBV5-1	TRBJ2-1	TRBD2	15	TGCGCCAGCAGCGTTCGACTAGCTGTTTACAATGAGCAGTTCTTC	CASSVRLAVYNEQFF
many	TRBV5-1	TRBJ1-2	TRBD1	14	TGCGCCAGCAGCTTAACAGGGGAGGGCTATGGCTACACCTTC	CASSLTGEGYGYTF
NA	TRBV5-4	TRBJ2-4	NA	18	TGTGCCAGCAGCTTAGGAGAGGGGGGGTACCCGGGGAAAAACATTCAGTACTTC	CASSLGEGGYPGKNIQYF
many	TRBV5-6	TRBJ2-3	TRBD2	16	TGTGCCAGCAGCTTGAAGGCGGGGGGGCAAGTAGATACGCAGTATTTT	CASSLKAGGQVDTQYF
many	TRBV20-1	TRBJ2-5	TRBD1	13	TGCAGTGCTGGGACAGGGTCACTTGAGACCCAGTACTTC	CSAGTGSLETQYF
few	TRBV7-9	TRBJ2-3	TRBD1	14	TGTGCCAGCAGCTGGACAGGCTCCACAGATACGCAGTATTTT	CASSWTGSTDTQYF
many	TRBV11-3	TRBJ2-2	NA	15	TGTGCCAGCAGCCCCAAGACAGGGAACACCGGGGAGCTGTTTTTT	CASSPKTGNTGELFF
many	TRBV18	TRBJ2-1	NA	14	TGTGCCAGCTCACCAGGGACTGACTACAATGAGCAGTTCTTC	CASSPGTDYNEQFF
NA	TRBV7-2	TRBJ2-7	TRBD1	17	TGTGCCTGCAGCTTAGGGAGGGGGACAGGGGACACCCACGAGCAGTACTTC	CACSLGRGTGDTHEQYF
many	TRBV4-1	TRBJ2-7	NA	15	TGCGCCAGCAGCCACCGCGTAGGGGGTTCTCTTGAGCAGTACTTC	CASSHRVGGSLEQYF
many	TRBV6-5	TRBJ1-1	NA	13	TGTGCCAGCAGGACGACGGAAAACACTGAAGCTTTCTTT	CASRTTENTEAFF
many	TRBV20-1	TRBJ2-7	TRBD1	15	TGCAGTGCTAGAGTCGGGACAGGCCTTACCTACGAGCAGTACTTC	CSARVGTGLTYEQYF
NA	TRBV19	TRBJ1-5	TRBD1	16	TGTGCCAGTACCCCTCGCCAGCAGGGGGCCAATCAGCCCCAGCATTTT	CASTPRQQGANQPQHF
few	TRBV20-1	TRBJ2-1	NA	12	TGCAGTGCTAGAGATAGTAGCAATGAGCAGTTCTTC	CSARDSSNEQFF
many	TRBV12-3/TRBV12-4	TRBJ1-2	NA	14	TGTGCCAGCAGTTTAGCGGTCCTCTCCTATGGCTACACCTTC	CASSLAVLSYGYTF
few	TRBV7-9	TRBJ2-3	NA	16	TGTGCCAGCAGCTTAAACCGGGCAGTTAGCACAGATACGCAGTATTTT	CASSLNRAVSTDTQYF
NA	TRBV30	TRBJ2-7	NA	13	TGTGCCTGGAGTGACAGGGCGGGTTCCGAGCAGTACTTC	CAWSDRAGSEQYF
many	TRBV30	TRBJ1-4	NA	16	TGTGCCTGGAGTGGCCTCTCCCGGGACTCAGATGAAAAACTGTTTTTT	CAWSGLSRDSDEKLFF
NA	TRBV9	TRBJ1-1	NA	14	TGTGCCAGCAGCGTTGGACGGACGAACACTGAAGCTTTCTTT	CASSVGRTNTEAFF
few	TRBV29-1	TRBJ2-5	NA	12	TGCAGCGCGGGGGACTCAAAAGAGACCCAGTACTTC	CSAGDSKETQYF
many	TRBV9	TRBJ2-1	NA	16	TGTGCCAGCAGCGTGGGGGGAGCAAGCTCCTACAATGAGCAGTTCTTC	CASSVGGASSYNEQFF
many	TRBV7-6	TRBJ1-3	NA	15	TGTGCCAGCAGCCTGGCAGAGGCCTTAGGAAACACCATACATTTT	CASSLAEALGNTIHF
NA	TRBV6-1	TRBJ2-2	NA	14	TGTGCCAGCAGTGAACAGCCGGACACCGGGGAGCTGTTTTTT	CASSEQPDTGELFF
many	TRBV5-4	TRBJ2-3	NA	13	TGTGCCATCTCTGGACAGAGCACAGATACGCAGTATTTT	CAISGQSTDTQYF
many	TRBV7-9	TRBJ2-2	NA	14	TGTGCCAGCACCCCCACCGCGGACTCCGGGGAGCTGTTTTTT	CASTPTADSGELFF